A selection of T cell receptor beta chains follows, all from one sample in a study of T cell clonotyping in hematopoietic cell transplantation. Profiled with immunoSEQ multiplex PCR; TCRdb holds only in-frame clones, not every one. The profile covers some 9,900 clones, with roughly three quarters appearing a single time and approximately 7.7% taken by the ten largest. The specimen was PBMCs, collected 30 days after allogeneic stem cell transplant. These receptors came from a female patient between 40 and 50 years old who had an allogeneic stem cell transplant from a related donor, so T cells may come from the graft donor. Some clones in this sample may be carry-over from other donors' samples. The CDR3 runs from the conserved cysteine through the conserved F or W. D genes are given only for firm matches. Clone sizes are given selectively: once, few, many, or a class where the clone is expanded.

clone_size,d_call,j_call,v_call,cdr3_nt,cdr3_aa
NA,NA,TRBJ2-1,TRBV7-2,TGTGCCAGCAGCTCACGCGGCCCGTCCTACAATGAGCAGTTCTTC,CASSSRGPSYNEQFF
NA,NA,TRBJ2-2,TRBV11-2,TGTGCCAGCAGCTTAGCTAGGGGCAGGGATTGGACCGGGGAGCTGTTTTTT,CASSLARGRDWTGELFF
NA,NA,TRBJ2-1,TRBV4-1,TGCGCCAGCAGCCAAGATCTTTTGCAGGTAGACAATGAGCAGTTCTTC,CASSQDLLQVDNEQFF
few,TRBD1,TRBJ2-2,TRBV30,TGTGCCTGGGGAGGGACAGGGTGGACCGGGGAGCTGTTTTTT,CAWGGTGWTGELFF
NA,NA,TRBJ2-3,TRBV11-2,TGTGCCAGCAGCTTCCGTGTGGATTTCTTGGAAGATACGCAGTATTTT,CASSFRVDFLEDTQYF
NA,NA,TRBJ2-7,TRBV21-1,TGTGCCAGCAGCAAAGGAAGGGTAGCCGAGCAGTACTTC,CASSKGRVAEQYF
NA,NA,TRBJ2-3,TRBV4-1,TGCGCCAGCAGCAACCGTTTAAGCACAGATACGCAGTATTTT,CASSNRLSTDTQYF
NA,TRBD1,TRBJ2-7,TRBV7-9,TGTGCCAGCACCCGGACAGGGGCCCTCGGGAGCTACGAGCAGTACTTC,CASTRTGALGSYEQYF
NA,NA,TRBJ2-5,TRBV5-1,TGCGCCAGCAGCTTGACCGGGAGTACTCAAGAGACCCAGTACTTC,CASSLTGSTQETQYF
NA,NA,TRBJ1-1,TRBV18,TGTGCCAGCTCACTAGGGACCGGGGGCACTGAAGCTTTCTTT,CASSLGTGGTEAFF
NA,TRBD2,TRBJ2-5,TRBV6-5,TGTGCCAGCAGTTGGACTAGCCAAGAGACCCAGTACTTC,CASSWTSQETQYF
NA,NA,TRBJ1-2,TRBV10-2,TGCGCCAGCAGTAATGAATATGGCTACACCTTC,CASSNEYGYTF
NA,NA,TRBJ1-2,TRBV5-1,TGCGCCAGCAGCTTGGGGGCCGGGGGAGGAATTCCCTATGGCTACACCTTC,CASSLGAGGGIPYGYTF
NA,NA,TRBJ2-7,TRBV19,TGTGCCAGTAGTATACAGGGTGGCGAGCAGTACTTC,CASSIQGGEQYF
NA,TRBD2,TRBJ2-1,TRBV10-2,TGCGCCAGCAAAAGAGGAGCGGGAGTAGCGGCCCCCTACAATGAGCAGTTCTTC,CASKRGAGVAAPYNEQFF
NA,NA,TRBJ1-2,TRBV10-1,TGCGCCAGCAAAGAGTATCAGGGGAACTATGGCTACACCTTC,CASKEYQGNYGYTF
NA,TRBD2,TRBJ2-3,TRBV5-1,TGCGCCAGCAGCTCAGATCTAGCGGCTAGCACAGATACGCAGTATTTT,CASSSDLAASTDTQYF
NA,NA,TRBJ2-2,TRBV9,TGTGCCACCAGAGGGGGGTACACCGGGGAGCTGTTTTTT,CATRGGYTGELFF
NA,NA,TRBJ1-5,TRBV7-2,TGTGCCAGCAGCTTTTTCGGGCAGCCCCAGCATTTT,CASSFFGQPQHF
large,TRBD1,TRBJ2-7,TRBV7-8,TGTGCCAGCAGCTTCCAGGACAGGGGGCTTGACGAGCAGTACTTC,CASSFQDRGLDEQYF
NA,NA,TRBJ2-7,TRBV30,TGTGCCTGGAGTGTACGAGAGTTCTACGAGCAGTACTTC,CAWSVREFYEQYF
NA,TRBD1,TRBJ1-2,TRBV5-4,TGTGCCAGCAGCACCCGGGACAGCTATGGCTACACCTTC,CASSTRDSYGYTF
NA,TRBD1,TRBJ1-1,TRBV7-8,TGTGCCAGCAGCCTAGCCGGGACAGGGTTAGGAGGGGGCACTGAAGCTTTCTTT,CASSLAGTGLGGGTEAFF
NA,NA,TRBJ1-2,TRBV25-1,TGTGCCAGCAGTGATCAGGGGTATGGCTACACCTTC,CASSDQGYGYTF
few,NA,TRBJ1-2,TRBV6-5,TGTGCCAGCAAAGCAGATAACTATGGCTACACCTTC,CASKADNYGYTF